The source of this TCR beta chain is a study of technical replicates of blood from a few donors (TCRdb year 2017). The CDR3 sequence holds 11 residues, the cysteine and phenylalanine included. Of the read, only the CDR3 DNA is kept; its 33 bases are in frame from base 1. V gives up 6 bases and J gives up 4 bases, and the segment between their germline ends measures 9 bases. Per the germline V gene (reference sequence), DFQATT is the CDR1 and SNEGSKA is the CDR2. Concerning this clone itself: Its antigen target is currently unknown. Per-base quality was not reported, and no clone a single base away is much larger than it.

Library preparation employed the immunoSEQ multiplex PCR assay. Imported from immuneACCESS, the table was reduced by TCRdb to in-frame sequences with V and J called. These copies leave out some clones; in studies compared against another copy, an unresolved V gene accounts for under half, and the cause of the remainder is not known. The sample includes approximately 76,000 clones, with 90% to 95% observed a single time. Of the sample, around 0.24% falls within the top ten clones. Sample: T cells isolated from PBMCs. Recombination connected TRBV20-1 to TRBJ1-2; TRBD1 is a weak D gene call, 5 bases matching. This receptor was taken from a human donor in good health. The nucleotide sequence is TGCAGTGCCCCGGGGGGCTATGGCTACACCTTC. Translated, this is CSAPGGYGYTF.